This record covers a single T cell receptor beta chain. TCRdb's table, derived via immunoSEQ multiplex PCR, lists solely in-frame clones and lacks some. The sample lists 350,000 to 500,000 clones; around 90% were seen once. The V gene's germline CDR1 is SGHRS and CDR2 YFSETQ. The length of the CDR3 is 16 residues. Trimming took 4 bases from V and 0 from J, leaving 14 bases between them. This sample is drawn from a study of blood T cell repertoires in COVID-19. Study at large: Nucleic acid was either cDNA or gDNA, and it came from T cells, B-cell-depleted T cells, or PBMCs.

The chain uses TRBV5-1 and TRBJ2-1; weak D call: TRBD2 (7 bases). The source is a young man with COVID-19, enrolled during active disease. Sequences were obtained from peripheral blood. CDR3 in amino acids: CASSAAGQSSYNEQFF. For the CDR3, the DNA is TGCGCCAGCAGCGCAGCGGGACAAAGCTCCTACAATGAGCAGTTCTTC.